This T cell receptor beta chain was sequenced during a study of post-analysis software for immune sequencing data. Background on the study: In terms of disease course, relapsing-remitting, secondary progressive and progressive-relapsing multiple sclerosis were included. General observations from the study: Comparison of patients with controls showed roughly five TRBV segments more frequent in patients, TRBV5-6, TRBV5-1 and TRBV20-1 among them.

Presence of unique molecular identifiers characterized the TCR beta cDNA libraries. TCRdb reprocessed the PCR reads via MiXCR and lists one record per CDR3 protein. The table records hundreds of thousands of distinct CDR3 sequences, around 47% of them present only once. Unmatched junction bases numbered 0, after V lost 4 bases and J lost 4 bases. Germline lookup yields CDR1 MGHDK and CDR2 SYGVNS. The CDR3 totals 12 residues. This clonotype was seen at least ten times. Antigen: not known. V usage is TRBV25-1 and J usage is TRBJ1-1, with TRBD1 matching over 7 bases. Sequencing used blood. The clonotype originates from a girl aged 5-17 years with multiple sclerosis. In nucleotides, the CDR3 is TGTGCCAGCAGTGGACAGGGCACTGAAGCTTTCTTT. Translated, it gives CASSGQGTEAFF.